What follows are 18 T cell receptor beta chains derived from one specimen sequenced in a study of CD8 T cells in ankylosing spondylitis. In TCRdb, the 5' RACE reads were re-called with MiXCR into one record per CDR3 protein. This sample yields 650,000 to 800,000 distinct CDR3 sequences, of which under 20% are seen a single time; under 20% belongs to the top ten. Study-level points and caveats: A motif in TCR beta, a set of roughly 8 highly homologous variants, appeared characteristic of ankylosing spondylitis blood.

These receptors' targets are unknown. Sequencing was performed on blood, either unsorted or a sorted T cell fraction (not recorded which). The receptors here all came from a male donor with ankylosing spondylitis.

The CDR3 region is CASRQGGGGPYNEQFF. Here the CDR3 DNA reads TGTGCCAGCAGACAAGGAGGGGGAGGGCCCTACAATGAGCAGTTCTTC. V usage is TRBV7-9 and J usage is TRBJ2-1; D might be TRBD2 (7 bases). CDR1 SEHNR and CDR2 FQNEAQ come from the germline V gene (reference sequence). This CDR3 is built from 16 residues. The V gene lost 6 bases and the J gene lost 2 bases, with 17 bases spanning the gap.

This chain links TRBV4-2 with TRBJ1-6; the match to TRBD1 covers 9 bases. Germline V gives CDR1 LGHNA, CDR2 YNFKEQ. V shed 0 bases, J shed 9 bases, and the junction held 6 bases outside the gene matches. This CDR3 has 16 amino acids. The CDR3 loop reads CASSQDSGTGFSPLHF. The CDR3 DNA is TGTGCCAGCAGCCAAGACTCCGGGACAGGGTTTTCACCCCTCCACTTT.

Only a few counts were recorded for this clonotype. J is TRBJ2-1 and V is TRBV19; 9 bases map to TRBD2. The germline V gene has CDR1 LNHDA and CDR2 SQIVND (reference sequence). J lost 6 bases, V lost 0 bases, and 9 bases had no gene match. The CDR3 contains 17 residues. The CDR3 nucleotides are TGTGCCAGTAGTATAGATCTGGCACTAGCGGGCCCCAATGAGCAGTTCTTC. Its translation is CASSIDLALAGPNEQFF.

This clonotype has just a few counts. This chain connects TRBV5-1 to TRBJ2-3; 9 bases map to TRBD2. After removal of 1 base from V and 5 bases from J, the junction contained 8 bases not matched to a gene. Germline V gene data show CDR1 as SGHRS and CDR2 as YFSETQ. The CDR3 has 16 residues. The CDR3 nucleotides are TGCGCCAGCAGCTTGTTCGGCGGGGGGGCAAAAGATACGCAGTATTTT. Translation gives CASSLFGGGAKDTQYF.

This clonotype occurred many times. In DNA, the CDR3 is TGCGCCAGCAGCTTGGCTGGCCTAGTAGATACGCAGTATTTT. Translation gives CASSLAGLVDTQYF. This chain uses TRBV5-1 with TRBJ2-3; no clear D. Trimming stripped 0 bases from V and 5 bases from J, with 10 bases between. Germline V lookup: CDR1 SGHRS, CDR2 YFSETQ. The length of the CDR3 is 14 residues.

This clonotype was seen a handful of times. The V call is TRBV2, the J call TRBJ1-2; 9 bases are shared with TRBD1. Germline V gives CDR1 SNHLY, CDR2 FYNNEI. The CDR3 contains 13 residues. With 6 bases clipped from V and 8 bases from J, the junction kept 7 bases outside the gene matches. CDR3 protein: CASRGDRDSGYTF. CDR3 coding DNA: TGTGCCAGCAGAGGGGACAGGGACAGCGGCTACACCTTC.

This clonotype turned up a few times. This chain links TRBV4-3 with TRBJ2-3; perhaps D is TRBD1 or TRBD2 (5 bases each). Trimming pared 0 bases from V and 9 bases from J, leaving 13 bases between. CDR3 length: 14 amino acids. Germline CDR1 and CDR2: LGHNA and YSLEER. This chain's CDR3 is CASSQEMGVGTQYF. CDR3 nucleotide sequence: TGCGCCAGCAGCCAAGAGATGGGGGTCGGGACGCAGTATTTT.

This rearrangement joins TRBV2 to TRBJ1-1; D is possibly TRBD1 (5 bases). CDR1 and CDR2 from the germline V gene are SNHLY and FYNNEI. This CDR3 region has 15 residues. The germline V and J ends were trimmed by 3 bases and 2 bases, with 13 bases remaining between them. The CDR3 DNA follows: TGTGCCAGCAGTGAGCGTGCCAGGGTAAACACTGAAGCTTTCTTT. Its translation: CASSERARVNTEAFF.

The chain joins TRBV5-6 to TRBJ2-5; no clear D gene. Germline CDR1 SGHDT, CDR2 YYEEEE. The CDR3 is 13 residues long. V was clipped by 6 bases and J by 4 bases, with 13 bases between them. The CDR3 reads CASTPGLGETQYF. The CDR3 coding sequence is TGTGCCAGCACCCCCGGGCTCGGAGAGACCCAGTACTTC.

V gene TRBV29-1 combines with J gene TRBJ2-1, with D possibly matching TRBD1 (6 bases). V lost 6 bases to trimming and J lost 9 bases, with 9 bases between them. There are 10 residues in the CDR3. CDR1 SQVTM and CDR2 ANQGSEA come from the germline V gene. The CDR3 reads CSVKQGEQFF. CDR3 coding DNA: TGCAGCGTCAAACAGGGTGAGCAGTTCTTC.

Ten or more counts support this clonotype. This sequence joins TRBV29-1 and TRBJ2-1; D unresolved. CDR1 is SQVTM and CDR2 is ANQGSEA in the germline V gene. Trimming cost V 3 bases and J 0 bases, with 9 bases left between them. The CDR3 is 14 amino acids. The chain's CDR3 is CSVDRPSSYNEQFF. The DNA for the CDR3 is TGCAGCGTTGACAGACCAAGCTCCTACAATGAGCAGTTCTTC.

This clonotype occurred a few times. The V and J genes are TRBV27 and TRBJ2-7, with D hard to call. This CDR3 has 13 residues. Trimming took 2 bases from V and 3 from J, leaving 8 bases between them. The germline V gene has CDR1 MNHEY and CDR2 SMNVEV (reference sequence). The CDR3 DNA reads TGTGCCAGCAGTTTAGGCCGCTACTACGAGCAGTACTTC. Protein product: CASSLGRYYEQYF.

J is TRBJ1-4 and V is TRBV3-1; perhaps TRBD1 as D (6 bases). V lost 1 base, J lost 8 bases, and 14 bases lay in between. The CDR3 has 15 amino acids. The germline CDR1 and CDR2 sequences are LGHDT and YNNKEL (reference sequence). CDR3: CASSQAQGIKEKLFF. DNA of the CDR3: TGTGCCAGCAGCCAAGCTCAGGGGATTAAGGAAAAACTGTTTTTT.

In its sample, this clonotype was seen a few times. The chain couples TRBV25-1 to TRBJ2-5; 10 bases match TRBD1. The CDR3 length is 16 residues. Germline V gives CDR1 MGHDK, CDR2 SYGVNS. V was clipped by 2 bases and J by 3 bases; unmatched bases: 6. CDR3 in DNA: TGTGCCAGCAGTGAAAAAGAGGGACAGGGGAAAGAGACCCAGTACTTC. This gives the protein CASSEKEGQGKETQYF. Supplemented by reference TRBV25-1 and TRBJ2-5, the full variable domain reads EADIYQTPRYLVIGTGKKITLECSQTMGHDKMYWYQQDPGMELHLIHYSYGVNSTEKGDLSSESTVSRIRTEHFPLTLESARPSHTSQYLCASSEKEGQGKETQYFGPGTRLLVL.

This clonotype showed up just a few times. The chain joins TRBV3-1 to TRBJ1-4, with no clear D. V gave up 0 bases and J gave up 8 bases, with 7 bases separating them. From germline, CDR1 is LGHDT and CDR2 YNNKEL (reference sequence). The CDR3 totals 13 residues. The CDR3 spells CASSQDGEEKLFF. The CDR3 DNA follows: TGTGCCAGCAGCCAAGACGGGGAAGAAAAACTGTTTTTT.

In this sample, this clonotype turned up a few times. The J gene is TRBJ2-2, the V gene TRBV12-3 or TRBV12-4; TRBD2 matches at 8 bases. The junction had 8 bases not matched to a gene; V was cut back by 2 bases and J by 6 bases. This CDR3 is built from 16 residues. CDR3 region: CASSLTGLGASGELFF. The CDR3 nucleotides are TGTGCCAGCAGTTTAACGGGACTAGGGGCCTCCGGGGAGCTGTTTTTT.

This clonotype came up once. The V call is TRBV7-2, the J call TRBJ1-2; TRBD1 is a possible D gene (6 bases). The germline V gene encodes CDR1 SGHTA and CDR2 FQGNSA. V lost 3 bases and J lost 8, with 13 bases in between. The length of the CDR3 is 13 residues. The CDR3 DNA follows: TGTGCCAGCAGCTTCGACAGGACGTGGGGCTACACCTTC. Protein product: CASSFDRTWGYTF.

This clonotype was counted a few times. The V call is TRBV10-2, the J call TRBJ2-5; 16 bases fit TRBD2. The CDR3 runs to 16 residues. Trimming at V came to 7 bases and at J to 2 bases, leaving 4 bases not matched to a gene. Germline loops: CDR1 WSHSY, CDR2 SAAADI. The CDR3 loop is CASTLGLAGGQETQYF. In DNA, the CDR3 is TGCGCCAGCACCTTGGGACTAGCGGGGGGGCAAGAGACCCAGTACTTC.